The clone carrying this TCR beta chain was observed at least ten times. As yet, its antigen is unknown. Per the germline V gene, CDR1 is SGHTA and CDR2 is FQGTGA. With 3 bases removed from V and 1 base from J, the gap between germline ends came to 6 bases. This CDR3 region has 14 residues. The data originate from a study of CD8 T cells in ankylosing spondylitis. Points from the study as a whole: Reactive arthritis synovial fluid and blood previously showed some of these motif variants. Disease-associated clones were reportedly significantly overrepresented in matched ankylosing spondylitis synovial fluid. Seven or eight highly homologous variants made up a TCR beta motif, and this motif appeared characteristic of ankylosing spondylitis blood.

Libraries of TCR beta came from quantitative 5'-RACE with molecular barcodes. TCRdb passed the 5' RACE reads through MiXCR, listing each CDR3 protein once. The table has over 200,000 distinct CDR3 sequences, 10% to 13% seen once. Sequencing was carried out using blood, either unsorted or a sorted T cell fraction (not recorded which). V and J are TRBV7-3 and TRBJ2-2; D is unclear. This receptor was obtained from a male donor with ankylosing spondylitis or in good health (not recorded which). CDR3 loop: CASSFPGNTGELFF. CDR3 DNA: TGTGCCAGCAGCTTTCCAGGGAACACCGGGGAGCTGTTTTTT.